This entry lists 25 T cell receptor beta chains sequenced from one sample in a study of T-cell memory formation after mild COVID-19. TCRdb recomputed calls from the 5' RACE reads with MiXCR, one row per CDR3 protein. The table has about 140,000 distinct CDR3 sequences, more than 13% seen once. The sequenced material came from PBMCs or a T cell subset sorted from them (not recorded which). The source is an adult woman who had mild COVID-19 (a few samples of this study predate the infection). Cell type and time point are not known.

The gene calls are TRBV2 and TRBJ2-7; a possible D gene is TRBD2 (5 bases). The CDR3 is 14 residues long. Germline CDR1 and CDR2: SNHLY and FYNNEI. Trimming stripped 4 bases from V and 0 bases from J, with 10 bases between. CDR3: CASSGPDFSYEQYF. CDR3 nucleotide sequence: TGTGCCAGCAGTGGCCCGGACTTCTCCTACGAGCAGTACTTC.

V is TRBV4-1 and J is TRBJ1-6; D possibly corresponds to TRBD1 (5 bases). The CDR3 runs to 13 residues. Germline V CDR1 and CDR2: MGHRA, YSYEKL. V shed 0 bases and J shed 9 bases, with 6 bases lying between them. CDR3 bases: TGCGCCAGCAGCCAAGACAGGGTTTCACCCCTCCACTTT. Translated, it gives CASSQDRVSPLHF.

The V call is TRBV7-9, the J call TRBJ2-3; TRBD1 might be the D (6 bases). Germline V gene lookup returns CDR1 SEHNR and CDR2 FQNEAQ (reference sequence). Trimming removed 1 base from V and 4 bases from J, with 9 bases in between. CDR3 size: 14 residues. The CDR3 DNA follows: TGTGCCAGCAGCTTAGTTACAGGGCCAGATACGCAGTATTTT. Protein sequence: CASSLVTGPDTQYF.

V gene TRBV2 combines with J gene TRBJ2-7; D unresolved. The length of the CDR3 is 14 residues. From germline, CDR1 is SNHLY and CDR2 FYNNEI. V was pared by 4 bases and J by 5 bases, with 15 bases between. This CDR3 is CASSVSAEINEQYF. DNA for the CDR3: TGTGCCAGCAGTGTTTCCGCGGAGATCAACGAGCAGTACTTC.

V usage is TRBV19 and J usage is TRBJ1-6; possibly TRBD1 for D (5 bases). From germline, CDR1 is LNHDA and CDR2 SQIVND (reference sequence). This CDR3 has 13 amino acids. Trimming shortened V by 7 bases and J by 9 bases, and 13 bases separated the two germline ends. CDR3 DNA: TGTGCCAGTAAGGGGCCTCTGGCTTCACCCCTCCACTTT. Amino acid sequence: CASKGPLASPLHF.

The table lists this clonotype with a few counts. The chain links TRBV5-5 to TRBJ1-5; maybe TRBD1 (5 bases). The V gene lost 2 bases and the J gene lost 9 bases, with 18 bases spanning the gap. The CDR3 is 15 amino acids. Germline loops: CDR1 SGHKS, CDR2 YYEKEE (reference sequence). The CDR3 DNA follows: TGTGCCAGCAGCTTATACCGGGACTCCCCCAGGCCCCAGCATTTT. Translating gives CASSLYRDSPRPQHF.

Written as DNA, the CDR3 is TGTGCCAGCAGTTTGTCCCCGGGGGGGACAGGGCCCTACGAGCAGTACTTC. Amino acids: CASSLSPGGTGPYEQYF. The chain employs TRBV27 and TRBJ2-7, with a tentative D call TRBD1 (9 bases). The CDR3 loop spans 17 amino acids. Trimming shortened V by 3 bases and J by 2 bases, and 20 bases separated the two germline ends. From germline, CDR1 is MNHEY and CDR2 SMNVEV (reference sequence).

Only a few counts were recorded for this clonotype. The chain combines TRBV20-1 with TRBJ2-6; D not resolved. V dropped 4 bases and J dropped 0 bases, with 7 bases sitting between them. This CDR3 region has 14 residues. Germline assignment: CDR1 DFQATT and CDR2 SNEGSKA (reference sequence). The CDR3, as DNA: TGCAGTGCTATTCCAGCCTCTGGGGCCAACGTCCTGACTTTC. Translating gives CSAIPASGANVLTF.

CDR3 DNA sequence: TGCAGTGCTAGAGAGTCGCTGGGGTTGGGTCAGCCCCAGCATTTT. Its protein is CSARESLGLGQPQHF. This chain connects TRBV20-1 to TRBJ1-5; no firm D call. Germline assignment: CDR1 DFQATT and CDR2 SNEGSKA (reference sequence). Trimming removed 0 bases at V and 6 bases at J, with 15 bases between. The CDR3 is 15 residues long.

This clonotype was found a few times. The chain employs TRBV7-2 and TRBJ2-3, with 12 positions matching TRBD2. Germline trimming cut 4 bases from V and 3 bases from J; bases unmatched to any gene: 11. The CDR3 has 18 residues. CDR1 SGHTA and CDR2 FQGNSA come from the germline V gene. The CDR3 spells CASSYTLLAGGQTDTQYF. The CDR3 region has the DNA TGTGCCAGCAGCTACACTCTACTAGCGGGAGGTCAAACAGATACGCAGTATTTT.

On this clonotype itself: Relative to the germline gene, one junction end is altered; a read error may explain this. The rearrangement joins TRBV12-3 or TRBV12-4 to TRBJ2-1; D possibly corresponds to TRBD1 (5 bases). This CDR3 contains 11 residues. CDR3 nucleotide sequence: TGTGCCATCCAGTTTGGGGCCAGAAGGGGCTTC. It codes for CAIQFGARRGF.

The rearrangement links TRBV4-3 to TRBJ2-1; TRBD2 matches at 14 bases. V shed 2 bases and J 6 bases; nucleotides not matched to a gene: 9. Germline-derived CDR1 and CDR2 are LGHNA and YSLEER. CDR3 length equals 18 residues. CDR3 loop: CASSQRRLAGGPSNEQFF. In DNA, the CDR3 is TGCGCCAGCAGCCAACGGCGACTAGCGGGAGGGCCTAGCAATGAGCAGTTCTTC.

The chain has TRBV4-2 and TRBJ2-5, with no clear D. CDR1 and CDR2 from the germline V gene are LGHNA and YNFKEQ. The CDR3 runs 16 residues. Trimming pared 0 bases from V and 1 base from J, leaving 12 bases between. For the CDR3, the DNA is TGTGCCAGCAGCCAAGAGGTGGGATCCTCCCAAGAGACCCAGTACTTC. This translates into CASSQEVGSSQETQYF.

The V gene is TRBV10-2, the J gene TRBJ2-7; no clear D. From germline, CDR1 is WSHSY and CDR2 SAAADI. The ends were cut back, 3 bases at V and 5 bases at J, with 20 bases in the middle. CDR3 length equals 16 residues. CDR3 region: CASSEYSGRTTDEQYF. The CDR3 nucleotides are TGCGCCAGCAGTGAATATTCAGGACGGACCACGGACGAGCAGTACTTC.

This clonotype was detected a few times. The chain joins TRBV29-1 to TRBJ2-7; 7 bases are shared with TRBD1. V gave up 2 bases and J gave up 4 bases; unmatched junction bases: 11. Germline CDR1 reads SQVTM; CDR2 reads ANQGSEA. CDR3 length: 15 amino acids. CDR3 sequence reads: CSVETERTGLYEQYF. The DNA for the CDR3 is TGCAGCGTTGAAACTGAGAGGACAGGCCTTTACGAGCAGTACTTC.

This clonotype was seen a few times. The chain is built from TRBV27 and TRBJ2-1; D is ambiguous. Deletions cut 3 bases from V and 10 bases from J, with 13 bases between. The CDR3 runs to 13 residues. CDR1 and CDR2 from the germline V gene are MNHEY and SMNVEV (reference sequence). The CDR3 loop reads CASSFSVRAEQFF. CDR3 in DNA: TGTGCCAGCAGTTTTTCCGTCCGGGCCGAGCAGTTCTTC.

The gene calls are TRBV6-1 and TRBJ1-5, with D possibly matching TRBD1 (5 bases). Trimming removed 1 base from V and 7 bases from J, with 11 bases in between. The CDR3 consists of 14 residues. Germline values: CDR1 MNHNS, CDR2 SASEGT. DNA of the CDR3: TGTGCCAGCAGTGAAGGGCAGGGCCGCCAGCCCCAGCATTTT. Encoded protein: CASSEGQGRQPQHF.

This clonotype was detected only a few times. This sequence joins TRBV27 and TRBJ1-1; tentatively, D is TRBD1 (5 bases). CDR3 size: 13 residues. Germline CDR1 is MNHEY and CDR2 is SMNVEV (reference sequence). V was pared by 6 bases and J by 0 bases, with 8 bases between. The CDR3 sequence: CASRQALNTEAFF. DNA for the CDR3: TGTGCCAGCAGACAGGCCCTGAACACTGAAGCTTTCTTT.

This clonotype has a handful of counts. V and J are TRBV7-9 and TRBJ2-7, with a tentative D call TRBD1 (6 bases). This CDR3 spans 12 amino acids. Germline V lookup: CDR1 SEHNR, CDR2 FQNEAQ (reference sequence). V lost 3 bases, J lost 5 bases, and 8 bases lay in between. CDR3 sequence reads: CASSLGHHEQYF. The CDR3, as DNA: TGTGCCAGCAGCTTGGGACACCACGAGCAGTACTTC.

This clonotype was observed at least ten times. This chain links TRBV7-8 with TRBJ1-1; D perhaps matches TRBD1 (6 bases). Per germline, CDR1 SGHVS and CDR2 FQNEAQ. The length of the CDR3 is 13 residues. Trimming pared 6 bases from V and 4 bases from J, leaving 12 bases between. DNA for the CDR3: TGTGCCAGCAGGACGGGGGGGGCCACTGAAGCTTTCTTT. This translates into CASRTGGATEAFF.

This clonotype has a count of ten or more. CDR3 amino acids: CASSVRDAYEQYF. The DNA of the CDR3 is TGTGCCAGCAGCGTCCGGGACGCCTACGAGCAGTACTTC. V gene TRBV5-4 combines with J gene TRBJ2-7, with D tentatively TRBD1 or TRBD2 (5 bases each). CDR1 SGHNT and CDR2 YYREEE come from the germline V gene (reference sequence). With 4 bases removed from V and 2 bases from J, the gap between germline ends came to 10 bases. This CDR3 is 13 amino acids long.

This chain joins TRBV4-1 and TRBJ2-1, with D perhaps TRBD1 (5 bases). The CDR3 sequence is 14 residues long. Germline CDR1 is MGHRA and CDR2 is YSYEKL. Trimming took 2 bases from V and 9 from J, leaving 14 bases between them. CDR3 sequence reads: CASSQFPDDSEQFF. In DNA form, the CDR3 reads TGCGCCAGCAGCCAATTTCCCGACGACAGTGAGCAGTTCTTC.

This clonotype has more than one count but fewer than ten. The rearrangement uses TRBV4-1 and TRBJ1-1; D gene unclear. CDR3 length: 17 residues. V lost 0 bases and J lost 3, with 17 bases in between. CDR1 is MGHRA and CDR2 is YSYEKL in the germline V gene. Here the CDR3 reads CASSQDLRPAPDTEAFF. CDR3 in DNA: TGCGCCAGCAGCCAAGATTTAAGGCCCGCCCCCGACACTGAAGCTTTCTTT.

The V gene is TRBV7-3, the J gene TRBJ2-3; 8 bases line up with TRBD1. Trimming cost V 7 bases and J 1 base; bases outside gene matches: 4. The V gene's germline CDR1 is SGHTA and CDR2 FQGTGA. The CDR3 sequence is 14 residues long. CDR3 in amino acids: CASNPTGGTDTQYF. The CDR3 DNA is TGTGCCAGCAACCCGACAGGGGGCACAGATACGCAGTATTTT.

This chain uses TRBV25-1 with TRBJ1-5; D remains ambiguous. Looked up from germline, CDR1 is MGHDK and CDR2 is SYGVNS. V shed 4 bases and J shed 4 bases, with 8 bases lying between them. This CDR3 is built from 13 residues. Written as DNA, the CDR3 is TGTGCCAGCAGTGCTTCGGTGAATCAGCCCCAGCATTTT. It specifies CASSASVNQPQHF. Complete variable domain (other parts from reference TRBV25-1 and TRBJ1-5): EADIYQTPRYLVIGTGKKITLECSQTMGHDKMYWYQQDPGMELHLIHYSYGVNSTEKGDLSSESTVSRIRTEHFPLTLESARPSHTSQYLCASSASVNQPQHFGDGTRLSIL.